This TCR beta chain appears in the sequencing data of a study of blood T cell repertoires in COVID-19. The CDR3 runs 14 residues. Germline CDR1 and CDR2: SGHTA and FQGTGA. The V end was cut by 3 bases, the J end by 0 bases, with 8 bases between. TCRdb's table, derived via immunoSEQ multiplex PCR, lists solely in-frame clones and lacks some. The table has about 140,000 clones, around 76% seen once. Sequencing input: peripheral blood. The chain is built from TRBV7-3 and TRBJ1-1; D is possibly TRBD1 (5 bases). This clonotype originated in a man older than 75 with acute or convalescent COVID-19. CDR3 coding DNA: TGTGCCAGCAGCTTGGGGGGTTTGAACACTGAAGCTTTCTTT. It encodes CASSLGGLNTEAFF. The full variable domain, with the rest looked up from reference TRBV7-3 and TRBJ1-1, is GAGVSQTPSNKVTEKGKYVELRCDPISGHTALYWYRQSLGQGPEFLIYFQGTGAADDSGLPNDRFFAVRPEGSVSTLKIQRTERGDSAVYLCASSLGGLNTEAFFGQGTRLTVV.